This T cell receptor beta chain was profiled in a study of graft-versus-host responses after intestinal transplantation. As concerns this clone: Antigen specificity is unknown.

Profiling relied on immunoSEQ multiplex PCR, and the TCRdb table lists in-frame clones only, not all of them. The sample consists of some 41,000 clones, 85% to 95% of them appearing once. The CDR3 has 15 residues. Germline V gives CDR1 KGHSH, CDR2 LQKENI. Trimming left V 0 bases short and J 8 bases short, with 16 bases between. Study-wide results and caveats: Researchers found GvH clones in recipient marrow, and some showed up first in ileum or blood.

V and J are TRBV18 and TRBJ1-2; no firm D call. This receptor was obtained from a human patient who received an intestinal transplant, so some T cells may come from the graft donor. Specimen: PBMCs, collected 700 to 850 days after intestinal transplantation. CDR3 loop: CASSPPGNNLGGYTF. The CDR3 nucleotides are TGTGCCAGCTCACCACCCGGGAACAACTTAGGGGGCTACACCTTC.